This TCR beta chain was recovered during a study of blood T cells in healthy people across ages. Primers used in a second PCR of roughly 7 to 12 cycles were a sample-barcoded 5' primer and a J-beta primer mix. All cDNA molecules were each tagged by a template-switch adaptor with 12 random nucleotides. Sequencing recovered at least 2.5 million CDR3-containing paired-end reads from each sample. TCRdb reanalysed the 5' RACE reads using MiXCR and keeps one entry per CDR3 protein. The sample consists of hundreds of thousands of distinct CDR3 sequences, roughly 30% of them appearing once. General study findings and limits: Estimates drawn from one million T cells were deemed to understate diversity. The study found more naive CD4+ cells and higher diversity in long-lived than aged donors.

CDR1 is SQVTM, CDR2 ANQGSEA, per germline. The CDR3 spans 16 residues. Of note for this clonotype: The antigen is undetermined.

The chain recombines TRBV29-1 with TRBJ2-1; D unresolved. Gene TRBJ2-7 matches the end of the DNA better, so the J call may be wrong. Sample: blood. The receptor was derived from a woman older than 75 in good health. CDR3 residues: CSVESKGSSSYNEQYF. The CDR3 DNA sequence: TGCAGCGTTGAAAGTAAAGGCAGCAGCTCCTACAATGAGCAGTACTTC.